The clone carrying this T cell receptor beta chain was picked up a small number of times. Its specificity is not known. In germline, CDR1 is LGHNA, CDR2 YSLEER. The CDR3 consists of 13 residues. Trimming removed 0 bases from V and 4 bases from J, with 7 bases in between. These data come from a study of blood T cells in healthy people across ages. Study conclusions and caveats: Greater diversity and more naive CD4+ cells were seen in long-lived donors than in aged donors.

Primed by a sample-barcoded 5' primer and a J-beta primer mix, a second PCR proceeded for 7 to 11 cycles. Tagging of each cDNA molecule was performed by a template-switch adaptor with 12 random nucleotides. One entry per CDR3 protein, called by TCRdb with MiXCR from the 5' RACE reads. The table shows around 2 million distinct CDR3 sequences, with roughly two fifths occurring only once. The sequenced sample consisted of blood. This chain uses TRBV4-3 with TRBJ2-7, with D unclear. This TCR derives from a human donor in good health. In DNA, the CDR3 is TGCGCCAGCAGCCAAGAGACGGATTACGAGCAGTACTTC. Translating gives CASSQETDYEQYF.